The source of this T cell receptor (beta chain) is a study of blood T cells in healthy people across ages. In the study overall: With template switching, about one barcoded beta molecule was captured per two T cells.

Overall study findings and caveats: The unsorted PBMCs prevented any conclusive comparison of naive versus antigen-experienced cells.

This clonotype has more than one count but fewer than ten. The antigen is not known. The use of a sample-barcoded 5' primer and a J-beta primer mix characterized a second PCR of about 7 to 12 cycles. TCRdb redid the calling of the 5' RACE reads with MiXCR, one entry per CDR3 protein. Of 650,000 to 800,000 distinct CDR3 sequences listed, under 55% are singletons. After removal of 6 bases from V and 2 bases from J, the junction contained 8 bases not matched to a gene. Germline values: CDR1 MNHNY, CDR2 SVGAGI (reference sequence). This CDR3 has 16 amino acids. V is TRBV6-6 and J is TRBJ2-3; 10 nucleotides match TRBD2. The sequencing sample was made of blood. This TCR was sampled from a man aged 55 to 69 in good health. CDR3 sequence (DNA): TGTGCCAGCAGCCGCCTTCTAGCGGGGGTCACAGATACGCAGTATTTT. Its protein product is CASSRLLAGVTDTQYF.